This T cell receptor beta chain was found in a study of blood T cell repertoires in COVID-19. Study summary: T cells, B-cell-depleted T cells, or PBMCs provided the cDNA or gDNA that served as material.

This clone was counted only a few times. The table came from immunoSEQ multiplex PCR; TCRdb's copy has only in-frame clones and leaves some out. The sample holds roughly 70,000 clones; approximately 80% are singletons and the top ten take 4.1%. V lost 5 bases, J lost 10 bases, and 11 bases lay in between. The CDR3 consists of 11 residues. CDR1 and CDR2 from the germline V gene are SGHAT and FQNNGV. This rearrangement joins TRBV11-2 to TRBJ1-1; D remains ambiguous. Sequenced input: peripheral blood. The sequence derives from a woman aged 55-69 years with acute or convalescent COVID-19. In nucleotides, the CDR3 is TGTGCCAGCAGCACCCGGTCTGTAGCTTTCTTT. Its translation is CASSTRSVAFF.